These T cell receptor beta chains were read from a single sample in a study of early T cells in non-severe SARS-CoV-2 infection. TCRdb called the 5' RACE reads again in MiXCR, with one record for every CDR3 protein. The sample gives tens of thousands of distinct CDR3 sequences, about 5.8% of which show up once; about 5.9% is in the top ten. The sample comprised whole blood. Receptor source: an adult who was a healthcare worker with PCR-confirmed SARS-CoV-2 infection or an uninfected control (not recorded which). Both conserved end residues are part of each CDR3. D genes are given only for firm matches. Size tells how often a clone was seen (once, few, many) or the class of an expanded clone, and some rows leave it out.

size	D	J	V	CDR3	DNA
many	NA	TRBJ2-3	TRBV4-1	CASSQDRPTDTQYF	TGCGCCAGCAGCCAAGATCGGCCCACAGATACGCAGTATTTT
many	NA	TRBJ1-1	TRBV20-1	CSARMGEITEAFF	TGCAGTGCTAGGATGGGAGAAATAACTGAAGCTTTCTTT
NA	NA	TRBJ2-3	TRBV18	CASSPPGTDTQYF	TGTGCCAGCTCACCGCCTGGCACAGATACGCAGTATTTT
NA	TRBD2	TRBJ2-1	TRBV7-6	CASSLTESGLVFNEQFF	TGTGCCAGCAGCTTGACAGAGTCTGGACTAGTTTTCAATGAGCAGTTCTTC
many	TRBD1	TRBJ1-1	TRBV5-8	CASSSGTGGPTEAFF	TGTGCCAGCAGCTCCGGGACAGGGGGCCCCACTGAAGCTTTCTTT
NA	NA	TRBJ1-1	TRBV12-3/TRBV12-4	CASSLVPQGPPAFF	TGTGCCAGCAGTTTGGTACCGCAGGGGCCTCCAGCTTTCTTT
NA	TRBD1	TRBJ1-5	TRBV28	CASIFSGTVNQPQHF	TGTGCCAGCATCTTTTCTGGGACAGTCAATCAGCCCCAGCATTTT
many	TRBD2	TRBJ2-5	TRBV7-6	CASSLVPAGGRGKETQYF	TGTGCCAGCAGCTTAGTACCAGCGGGAGGACGGGGAAAAGAGACCCAGTACTTC
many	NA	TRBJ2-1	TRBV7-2	CASSSPTGTNYNEQFF	TGTGCCAGCAGCTCCCCCACGGGGACCAACTACAATGAGCAGTTCTTC
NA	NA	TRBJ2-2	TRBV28	CASSPEPRELFF	TGTGCCAGCAGTCCAGAGCCGAGGGAGCTGTTTTTT
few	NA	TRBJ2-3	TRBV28	CASSSPGREGTDTQYF	TGTGCCAGCAGTTCCCCCGGCAGGGAGGGCACAGATACGCAGTATTTT
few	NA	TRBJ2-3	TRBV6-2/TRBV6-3	CASGKTRGVDTQYF	TGTGCCAGCGGGAAAACTAGAGGAGTAGATACGCAGTATTTT
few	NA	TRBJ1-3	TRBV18	CASSPASSGNTIYF	TGTGCCAGCTCACCAGCAAGCTCTGGAAACACCATATATTTT
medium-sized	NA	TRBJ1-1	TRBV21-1	CASRRGGAFF	TGTGCCAGCAGAAGAGGGGGAGCTTTCTTT
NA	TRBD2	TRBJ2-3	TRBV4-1	CASSQAGLAVSTDTQYF	TGCGCCAGCAGCCAAGCCGGACTAGCGGTTAGCACAGATACGCAGTATTTT
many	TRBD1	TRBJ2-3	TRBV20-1	CSAKTAQGAEDTQYF	TGCAGTGCTAAGACCGCACAGGGGGCCGAAGATACGCAGTATTTT
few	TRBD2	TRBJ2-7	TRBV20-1	CSAVGTSGIYEQYF	TGCAGTGCTGTGGGGACTAGCGGGATCTACGAGCAGTACTTC
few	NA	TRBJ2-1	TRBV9	CASSVEGRSQHEQFF	TGTGCCAGCAGCGTAGAAGGACGGTCCCAGCATGAGCAGTTCTTC
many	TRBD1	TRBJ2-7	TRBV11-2	CASSGTDTMAREQYF	TGTGCCAGCAGCGGGACAGATACAATGGCAAGGGAGCAGTACTTC
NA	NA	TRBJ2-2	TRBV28	CASSLLTDNTGELFF	TGTGCCAGCAGTTTGCTGACTGACAACACCGGGGAGCTGTTTTTT
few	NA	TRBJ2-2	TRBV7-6	CASSLAVGYTGELFF	TGTGCCAGCAGCTTAGCGGTCGGCTACACCGGGGAGCTGTTTTTT
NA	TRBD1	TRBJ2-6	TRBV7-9	CASSFGTITGQPSPSGANVLTF	TGTGCCAGCAGCTTCGGAACAATTACGGGACAGCCTTCCCCTTCTGGGGCCAACGTCCTGACTTTC
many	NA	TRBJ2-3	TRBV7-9	CASSHVGIPDTQYF	TGTGCCAGCAGCCACGTAGGGATCCCAGATACGCAGTATTTT
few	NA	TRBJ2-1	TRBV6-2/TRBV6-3	CASSSLRGRGGNEQFF	TGTGCCAGCAGTTCCCTCCGGGGCAGGGGCGGAAATGAGCAGTTCTTC
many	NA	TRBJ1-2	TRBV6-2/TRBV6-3	CASSYSEGADGYTF	TGTGCCAGCAGTTACTCAGAGGGAGCGGACGGCTACACCTTC
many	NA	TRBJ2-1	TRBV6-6	CASSLSNEQFF	TGTGCCAGCAGCCTAAGCAATGAGCAGTTCTTC
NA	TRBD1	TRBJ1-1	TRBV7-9	CASSSMGQGLAFF	TGTGCCAGCAGCTCAATGGGACAGGGATTAGCTTTCTTT
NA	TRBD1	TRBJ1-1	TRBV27	CASSNYDRGRAFF	TGTGCCAGCAGTAACTACGACAGGGGGCGAGCTTTCTTT
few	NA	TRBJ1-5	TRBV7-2	CASSLGTFNREQPQHF	TGTGCCAGCAGCTTAGGAACCTTTAACCGAGAGCAGCCCCAGCATTTT
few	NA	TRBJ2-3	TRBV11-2	CASSLEGDPDTDTQYF	TGTGCCAGCAGCTTAGAAGGGGACCCCGACACAGATACGCAGTATTTT
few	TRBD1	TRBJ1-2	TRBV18	CASSPPNMDREGYTF	TGTGCCAGCTCACCACCTAACATGGACAGGGAAGGCTACACCTTC
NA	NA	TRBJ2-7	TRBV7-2	CASSGTFYEQYF	TGTGCCAGCAGCGGGACTTTCTACGAGCAGTACTTC
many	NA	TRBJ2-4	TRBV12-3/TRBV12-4	CASRVGEKNIQYF	TGTGCCAGCAGGGTAGGAGAGAAAAACATTCAGTACTTC
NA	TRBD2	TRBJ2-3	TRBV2	CASSEAQGGRATDTRYF	TGTGCCAGCAGTGAAGCGCAGGGCGGGAGGGCCACAGATACGCGGTATTTT
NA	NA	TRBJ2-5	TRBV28	CASSTPGPQETQYF	TGTGCCAGCAGTACGCCGGGGCCACAAGAGACCCAGTACTTC
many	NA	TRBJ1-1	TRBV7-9	CASSFVFTEAFF	TGTGCCAGCAGCTTTGTTTTCACTGAAGCTTTCTTT
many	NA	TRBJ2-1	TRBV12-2	CASRLAWTSPRCSYNEQFF	TGTGCAAGTCGCTTAGCGTGGACTAGCCCCCGTTGCTCCTACAATGAGCAGTTCTTC
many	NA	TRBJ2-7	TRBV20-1	CSARGDRRAYEQYF	TGCAGTGCGCGGGGGGACAGGAGAGCTTACGAGCAGTACTTC
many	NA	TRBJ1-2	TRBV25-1	CASSDRTRTGYTF	TGTGCCAGCAGTGACCGGACCCGGACTGGCTACACCTTC
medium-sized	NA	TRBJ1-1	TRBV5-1	CASTPAPSRGANTEAFF	TGCGCCAGCACCCCGGCTCCCTCGAGAGGAGCAAACACTGAAGCTTTCTTT
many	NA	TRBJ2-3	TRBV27	CASSLWQGSDTQYF	TGTGCCAGCAGTTTGTGGCAGGGATCGGATACGCAGTATTTT
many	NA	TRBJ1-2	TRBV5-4	CASSRDQAYGYTF	TGTGCCAGCAGCCGGGATCAAGCCTATGGCTACACCTTC
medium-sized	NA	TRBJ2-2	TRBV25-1	CASSELGVHGTGELFF	TGTGCCAGCAGTGAATTGGGGGTTCATGGCACCGGGGAGCTGTTTTTT
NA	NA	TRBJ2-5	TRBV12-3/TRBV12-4	CASTLETQYF	TGTGCCAGCACCTTGGAGACCCAGTACTTC
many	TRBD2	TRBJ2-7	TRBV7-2	CASSLGRESPGEQYF	TGTGCCAGCAGCTTAGGGCGGGAGAGCCCCGGCGAGCAGTACTTC
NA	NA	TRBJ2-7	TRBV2	CASTLGPGLDYEQYF	TGTGCCAGCACCCTGGGCCCGGGACTCGATTACGAGCAGTACTTC
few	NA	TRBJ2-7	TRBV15	CATSRGQREQYF	TGTGCCACCAGCAGAGGTCAAAGGGAGCAGTACTTC
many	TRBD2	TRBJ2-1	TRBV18	CASSPGTSGSYNEQFF	TGTGCCAGCTCACCAGGGACTAGCGGGAGCTACAATGAGCAGTTCTTC
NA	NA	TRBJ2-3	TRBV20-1	CSAIHLTSHIADTQYF	TGCAGTGCGATTCATCTAACTAGTCATATCGCAGATACGCAGTATTTT
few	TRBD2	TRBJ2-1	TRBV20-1	CSARDTAGGRNEQFF	TGCAGTGCTAGAGATACCGCGGGAGGGAGGAATGAGCAGTTCTTC
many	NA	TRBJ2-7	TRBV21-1	CASSKGGRYYEQYF	TGTGCCAGCAGCAAAGGAGGCAGGTACTACGAGCAGTACTTC
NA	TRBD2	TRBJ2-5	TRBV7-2	CASSLVAGRETQYF	TGTGCCAGCAGCTTGGTAGCGGGACGCGAGACCCAGTACTTC
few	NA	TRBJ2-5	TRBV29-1	CSAGTQETQYF	TGCAGCGCCGGGACGCAAGAGACCCAGTACTTC
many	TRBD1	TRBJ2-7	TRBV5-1	CASSSQGEPYEQYF	TGCGCCAGCAGCTCTCAGGGGGAACCTTACGAGCAGTACTTC
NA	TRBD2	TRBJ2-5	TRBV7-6	CASSLARPLAGVQTQYF	TGTGCCAGCAGCTTAGCCCGACCGCTAGCGGGAGTACAGACCCAGTACTTC
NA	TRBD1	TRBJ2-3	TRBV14	CASSQTGGVATQYF	TGTGCCAGCAGCCAAACAGGGGGAGTAGCTACGCAGTATTTT
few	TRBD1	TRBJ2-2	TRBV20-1	CSARLTGTEYVSTGELFF	TGCAGTGCTAGACTTACCGGGACAGAGTACGTGAGCACCGGGGAGCTGTTTTTT